These T cell receptor beta chains were read from a single sample in a study of cytomegalovirus exposure and HLA in healthy donors. Assay: immunoSEQ multiplex PCR; the TCRdb copy retains only in-frame clones and omits some. The data hold 230,000 or so clones, with 70% to 90% observed a single time. The sequencing input was PBMCs. These receptors were obtained from a young woman in good health and CMV-seronegative. CDR3s include the opening cysteine and the closing phenylalanine or tryptophan. The order of the fields is D gene, clone size, V gene, J gene, CDR3 length, CDR3 DNA, CDR3 protein. A D gene is named only where the DNA matches it firmly. A clone size is listed for some rows: how often the clone was seen (once, few, many), or a class if it is expanded.

D gene: NA; clone size: NA; V gene: TRBV28; J gene: TRBJ1-4; CDR3 length: 15; CDR3 DNA: TGTGCCAGCAGTTTAACAAGGGGTCCTAATGAAAAACTGTTTTTT; CDR3 protein: CASSLTRGPNEKLFF
D gene: TRBD1; clone size: NA; V gene: TRBV27; J gene: TRBJ1-4; CDR3 length: 16; CDR3 DNA: TGTGCCAGCAGAAGGGACAGGGGGCTAACTAATGAAAAACTGTTTTTT; CDR3 protein: CASRRDRGLTNEKLFF
D gene: NA; clone size: NA; V gene: TRBV11-2; J gene: TRBJ1-2; CDR3 length: 14; CDR3 DNA: TGTGCCAGCAGCTTCCCAGGCGCCTACTATGGCTACACCTTC; CDR3 protein: CASSFPGAYYGYTF
D gene: NA; clone size: few; V gene: TRBV2; J gene: TRBJ2-3; CDR3 length: 15; CDR3 DNA: TGTGCCAGCAGCGCCGGGACTCATTCCACAGATACGCAGTATTTT; CDR3 protein: CASSAGTHSTDTQYF
D gene: NA; clone size: NA; V gene: TRBV27; J gene: TRBJ2-5; CDR3 length: 15; CDR3 DNA: TGTGCCAGCAGTTTATCGTTCAGGATTTCAGAGACCCAGTACTTC; CDR3 protein: CASSLSFRISETQYF
D gene: NA; clone size: NA; V gene: TRBV6-6; J gene: TRBJ1-4; CDR3 length: 13; CDR3 DNA: TGTGCCAGCAGTTCGACCGAGGGTGAAAAACTGTTTTTT; CDR3 protein: CASSSTEGEKLFF
D gene: NA; clone size: NA; V gene: TRBV6-1; J gene: TRBJ1-2; CDR3 length: 14; CDR3 DNA: TGTGCCAGCAGTGAAGGGGGGAGGGGAGATGGCTACACCTTC; CDR3 protein: CASSEGGRGDGYTF
D gene: NA; clone size: NA; V gene: TRBV19; J gene: TRBJ2-2; CDR3 length: 14; CDR3 DNA: TGTGCCAGTAGCGGAGCCCCGAACACCGGGGAGCTGTTTTTT; CDR3 protein: CASSGAPNTGELFF
D gene: TRBD1; clone size: few; V gene: TRBV27; J gene: TRBJ2-1; CDR3 length: 14; CDR3 DNA: TGTGCCAGCAGCAGACAGGGGTCCTACAATGAGCAGTTCTTC; CDR3 protein: CASSRQGSYNEQFF
D gene: NA; clone size: NA; V gene: TRBV7-7; J gene: TRBJ2-2; CDR3 length: 14; CDR3 DNA: TGTGCTAGCAGCCCCGTGGCCAAGAACGGGGAGCTGTTTTTT; CDR3 protein: CASSPVAKNGELFF
D gene: NA; clone size: few; V gene: TRBV6-7; J gene: TRBJ1-1; CDR3 length: 13; CDR3 DNA: TGTGCCACCTTTCCTACCAGGGGCACTGAAGCTTTCTTT; CDR3 protein: CATFPTRGTEAFF
D gene: NA; clone size: NA; V gene: TRBV7-8; J gene: TRBJ2-3; CDR3 length: 15; CDR3 DNA: TGTGCCAGCAGCTTATGGGACACCTCCACAGATACGCAGTATTTT; CDR3 protein: CASSLWDTSTDTQYF
D gene: NA; clone size: NA; V gene: TRBV7-6; J gene: TRBJ1-5; CDR3 length: 13; CDR3 DNA: TGTGCCAGCAGCTTAGGGCGGGATCAGCCCCAGCATTTT; CDR3 protein: CASSLGRDQPQHF
D gene: NA; clone size: many; V gene: TRBV5-5; J gene: TRBJ2-7; CDR3 length: 14; CDR3 DNA: TGTGCCAGCAGGGATAATCGGAGCCCCTACGAGCAGTACTTC; CDR3 protein: CASRDNRSPYEQYF
D gene: NA; clone size: NA; V gene: TRBV29-1; J gene: TRBJ1-2; CDR3 length: 12; CDR3 DNA: TGCAGCGTTGATGGGCAGGTTGGGGGCTACACCTTC; CDR3 protein: CSVDGQVGGYTF
D gene: NA; clone size: NA; V gene: TRBV4-1; J gene: TRBJ1-3; CDR3 length: 15; CDR3 DNA: TGCGCCAGCAGCCACGGACAGTCACCTGGAAACACCATATATTTT; CDR3 protein: CASSHGQSPGNTIYF
D gene: NA; clone size: NA; V gene: TRBV7-2; J gene: TRBJ1-2; CDR3 length: 13; CDR3 DNA: TGTGCCAGCAGCTTAGAGCCAGGGAAGGGCTACACCTTC; CDR3 protein: CASSLEPGKGYTF
D gene: TRBD2; clone size: NA; V gene: TRBV27; J gene: TRBJ2-7; CDR3 length: 16; CDR3 DNA: TGTGCCAGTGGGGACTACCCTATCGGACTTGGGGACGAGCAGTACTTC; CDR3 protein: CASGDYPIGLGDEQYF
D gene: TRBD1; clone size: few; V gene: TRBV27; J gene: TRBJ1-2; CDR3 length: 13; CDR3 DNA: TGTGCCAGCAGCCTCGGACAGGGCTATGGCTACACCTTC; CDR3 protein: CASSLGQGYGYTF
D gene: NA; clone size: NA; V gene: TRBV9; J gene: TRBJ2-2; CDR3 length: 14; CDR3 DNA: TGTGCCAGCAGCGGTCCAGTGAACACCGGGGAGCTGTTTTTT; CDR3 protein: CASSGPVNTGELFF
D gene: TRBD1; clone size: NA; V gene: TRBV2; J gene: TRBJ1-2; CDR3 length: 12; CDR3 DNA: TGTGCCATCTTGGACAGGGTAGCTGGCTACACCTTC; CDR3 protein: CAILDRVAGYTF
D gene: NA; clone size: NA; V gene: TRBV5-1; J gene: TRBJ1-4; CDR3 length: 14; CDR3 DNA: TGCGCCAGCAGCTCTGGACTGCTTAATGAAAAACTGTTTTTT; CDR3 protein: CASSSGLLNEKLFF
D gene: NA; clone size: NA; V gene: TRBV4-1; J gene: TRBJ2-2; CDR3 length: 15; CDR3 DNA: TGCGCCAGCAGCCAAGAAGGGCGGGGGCACGGGGAGCTGTTTTTT; CDR3 protein: CASSQEGRGHGELFF
D gene: TRBD1; clone size: NA; V gene: TRBV9; J gene: TRBJ1-1; CDR3 length: 15; CDR3 DNA: TGTGCCAGCAGCGATCGAGGACAGGGGCGGACTGAAGCTTTCTTT; CDR3 protein: CASSDRGQGRTEAFF
D gene: NA; clone size: NA; V gene: TRBV6-1; J gene: TRBJ1-2; CDR3 length: 12; CDR3 DNA: TGTGCCAGCAGTCGGGTTGGCTATGGCTACACCTTC; CDR3 protein: CASSRVGYGYTF
D gene: NA; clone size: NA; V gene: TRBV2; J gene: TRBJ2-2; CDR3 length: 15; CDR3 DNA: TGTGCCAGCAGTGAGGGACTGGGACGCACCGGGGAGCTGTTTTTT; CDR3 protein: CASSEGLGRTGELFF
D gene: NA; clone size: NA; V gene: TRBV5-1; J gene: TRBJ2-6; CDR3 length: 14; CDR3 DNA: TGCGCCAGCAGCGTTTACTCTGGGGCCAACGTCCTGACTTTC; CDR3 protein: CASSVYSGANVLTF
D gene: NA; clone size: NA; V gene: TRBV7-7; J gene: TRBJ2-5; CDR3 length: 15; CDR3 DNA: TGTGCTAGCAGCTTAGGAGCCGGGACTTTAGAGACCCAGTACTTC; CDR3 protein: CASSLGAGTLETQYF
D gene: TRBD2; clone size: NA; V gene: TRBV5-6; J gene: TRBJ2-7; CDR3 length: 16; CDR3 DNA: TGTGCCAGCAGCTTTCGTAGCGGGAGTTCCCCCTACGAGCAGTACTTC; CDR3 protein: CASSFRSGSSPYEQYF